The T cell receptor (beta chain) described here comes from a study of patients and donors after allogeneic stem cell transplantation (dated by TCRdb to the early 2020s). This clonotype has ten or more counts. Its antigen specificity is not known. Base-call qualities are not available, and no considerably larger clone is one nucleotide away. Library construction relied on RT-PCR. Data came from a NextSeq 550. Using fastp trimming at Q25 and MiXCR clonotype assembly, TCRdb reanalyzed the public sequencing data and kept in-frame beta chains. Every distinct CDR3 protein forms one entry, paired with its most common genes and DNA. The sample records more than 850,000 distinct CDR3 sequences, about 20% of which are singletons. The biggest ten clones account for around 5.5% of the sample. Unmatched junction bases come to 12, with V trimmed by 1 base and J by 4 bases. CDR1 and CDR2 are drawn from the germline V gene: LGHNA, YNFKEQ. The CDR3 runs 18 amino acids, cysteine and phenylalanine included. Here the CDR3 DNA is all that survives: 54 bases in frame from base 1.

The sequence was obtained from a human donor who was either an allogeneic HSCT recipient or a stem cell or donor lymphocyte infusion donor (not recorded which). It is not recorded whose cells these are; they may come from a transplant donor. The rearranged segments are TRBV4-2 and TRBJ2-1, with 8 middle bases fitting TRBD2. The specimen sequenced was blood, either unsorted or a sorted T cell fraction (not recorded which). The encoded CDR3 is CASSQGDGSGGDYNEQFF. The sequenced DNA: TGTGCCAGCAGCCAAGGAGACGGAAGCGGGGGAGATTACAATGAGCAGTTCTTC.